This T cell receptor (beta chain) derives from a study of Ad26.COV2.S vaccination and SARS-CoV-2 variants. V lost 2 bases and J 5 bases, leaving 11 bases between the germline ends. The CDR3 covers 14 residues. Germline assignment: CDR1 MDHEN and CDR2 SYDVKM. The sample's treatment: roughly 20 received Ad26.COV2.S at low or high dose, single or two shots; roughly five received placebo; per-sample allocation not given. Sampling took place 63 days after the first vaccine or placebo injection. Only in-frame clones appear in the TCRdb table, and some are missing; sequencing was by immunoSEQ multiplex PCR. Here the sample spans some 420,000 clones, roughly 90% being singletons.

This chain joins TRBV28 and TRBJ2-3; no reliable D call. The sample in question was peripheral blood, obtained in a trial of Ad26.COV2.S vaccine versus placebo. This TCR was sampled from a person between 18 and 65 years old who received the Ad26.COV2.S COVID-19 vaccine or a placebo. CDR3 in amino acids: CASSLLGGLDTQYF. The DNA of the CDR3 is TGTGCCAGCAGTTTACTCGGTGGTTTAGATACGCAGTATTTT. Looking up the rest from reference TRBV28 and TRBJ2-3 gives the full variable domain: DVKVTQSSRYLVKRTGEKVFLECVQDMDHENMFWYRQDPGLGLRLIYFSYDVKMKEKGDIPEGYSVSREKKERFSLILESASTNQTSMYLCASSLLGGLDTQYFGPGTRLTVL.